This entry lists 13 T cell receptor beta chains sequenced from one sample in a study of blood T cell repertoires in COVID-19. Clones were sequenced by immunoSEQ multiplex PCR, and TCRdb holds only the in-frame ones, with some missing. The data contain 120,000 or so clones, approximately 85% of them seen just once; the ten biggest clones take up about a sixth. Specimen: peripheral blood. The receptors shown here come from a man aged 25-45 years with COVID-19, enrolled during active disease.

Concerning this clone itself: The junction and the germline gene differ at one end; a read error may be behind it. V usage is TRBV7-3 and J usage is TRBJ2-7; a weak D match, TRBD2 (6 bases). The CDR3 runs 15 residues. From germline, CDR1 is SGHTA and CDR2 FQGTGA. The chain's CDR3 is CASSLTKRASYEQYF. The CDR3, as DNA: TGTGCCAGCAGTTTAACCAAGCGGGCAAGCTACGAGCAGTACTTC.

The chain carries TRBV6-6 and TRBJ1-1; D call uncertain. Per the germline V gene, CDR1 is MNHNY and CDR2 is SVGAGI (reference sequence). This CDR3 contains 11 residues. V lost 6 bases and J 5 bases, leaving 7 bases between the germline ends. The DNA for the CDR3 is TGTGCCAGCAGATTAGAAACTGAAGCTTTCTTT. Protein: CASRLETEAFF.

V gene TRBV30 combines with J gene TRBJ1-4, with D unclear. V was cut by 3 bases and J by 4 bases, with 9 bases left in between. The CDR3 contains 13 residues. CDR1 and CDR2 (germline): GTSNPN, SVGIG (reference sequence). CDR3 residues: CAWSMRVNEKLFF. DNA of the CDR3: TGTGCCTGGAGCATGCGGGTTAATGAAAAACTGTTTTTT. The entire variable domain, with the rest obtained from reference TRBV30 and TRBJ1-4, is as follows: SQTIHQWPATLVQPVGSPLSLECTVEGTSNPNLYWYRQAAGRGLQLLFYSVGIGQISSEVPQNLSASRPQDRQFILSSKKLLLSDSGFYLCAWSMRVNEKLFFGSGTQLSVL.

The genes are TRBV11-2 and TRBJ1-6; D not resolved. The V gene lost 5 bases and the J gene lost 7 bases, with 9 bases spanning the gap. CDR1 SGHAT and CDR2 FQNNGV come from the germline V gene. The CDR3 extends over 13 amino acids. The CDR3 loop is CASSQALNSPLHF. The CDR3 DNA reads TGTGCCAGCAGCCAAGCCCTCAATTCACCCCTCCACTTT. Full variable domain (rest looked up from reference TRBV11-2 and TRBJ1-6): EAGVAQSPRYKIIEKRQSVAFWCNPISGHATLYWYQQILGQGPKLLIQFQNNGVVDDSQLPKDRFSAERLKGVDSTLKIQPAKLEDSAVYLCASSQALNSPLHFGNGTRLTVT.

The gene calls are TRBV12-3 or TRBV12-4 and TRBJ1-1; the D is unclear. Trimming left V 1 base short and J 2 bases short, with 5 bases between. The CDR3 totals 13 residues. The CDR3 DNA reads as TGTGCCAGCAGTTTAGTGCGCAACACTGAAGCTTTCTTT. This sequence encodes CASSLVRNTEAFF.

The chain joins TRBV28 to TRBJ1-1, with D maybe TRBD1 (6 bases). The CDR3 runs to 16 residues. In germline, CDR1 is MDHEN, CDR2 SYDVKM. Trimming took 7 bases from V and 9 from J, leaving 27 bases between them. The CDR3 bases are TGTGCCAGCACCCTGGGATACAGCAGGGGACAAGGTCAAGCTTTCTTT. It encodes CASTLGYSRGQGQAFF.

This rearrangement joins TRBV7-9 to TRBJ2-5; 10 bases fit TRBD1. This CDR3 is 14 amino acids long. CDR1 is SEHNR and CDR2 is FQNEAQ in the germline V gene (reference sequence). V gave up 6 bases and J gave up 5 bases; unmatched junction bases: 6. The CDR3 here is CASRLTGGRETQYF. As DNA, the CDR3 is TGTGCCAGCAGACTGACAGGGGGCAGGGAGACCCAGTACTTC.

The rearrangement uses TRBV28 and TRBJ1-5; 8 bases line up with TRBD1. Germline CDR1 and CDR2: MDHEN and SYDVKM. The CDR3 is 14 amino acids. The J segment lost 6 bases and the V segment lost 6 bases, leaving 7 bases of the junction unmatched. The CDR3 bases are TGTGCCAGCAGCCCTGGACAGGGTCGTCAGCCCCAGCATTTT. Translation gives CASSPGQGRQPQHF. Full variable domain (remainder filled in from reference TRBV28 and TRBJ1-5): DVKVTQSSRYLVKRTGEKVFLECVQDMDHENMFWYRQDPGLGLRLIYFSYDVKMKEKGDIPEGYSVSREKKERFSLILESASTNQTSMYLCASSPGQGRQPQHFGDGTRLSIL.

This rearrangement joins TRBV19 to TRBJ2-4; the match to TRBD1 covers 7 bases. Germline trimming cut 4 bases from V and 4 bases from J; bases unmatched to any gene: 4. This CDR3 region has 14 residues. Germline assignment: CDR1 LNHDA and CDR2 SQIVND (reference sequence). In nucleotides, the CDR3 is TGTGCCAGTAGTACTACGGGACAGAAAAACATTCAGTACTTC. Amino acids: CASSTTGQKNIQYF.

The chain employs TRBV19 and TRBJ1-4; 8 bases are shared with TRBD1. This CDR3 is built from 15 residues. Trimming cost V 7 bases and J 3 bases; bases outside gene matches: 7. CDR1 LNHDA and CDR2 SQIVND come from the germline V gene (reference sequence). Written as DNA, the CDR3 is TGTGCCAGTACCACAGGGGGTATGGCTAATGAAAAACTGTTTTTT. This translates into CASTTGGMANEKLFF.

This clone occurred once. The chain couples TRBV6-5 to TRBJ2-7; weak D call: TRBD1 (5 bases). The germline gives CDR1 MNHEY, CDR2 SVGAGI. The CDR3 covers 14 residues. Trimming removed 6 bases at V and 0 bases at J, with 12 bases between. For the CDR3, the DNA is TGTGCCAGCAGACAACAGGAAAACTCCTACGAGCAGTACTTC. Amino acids: CASRQQENSYEQYF.

J is TRBJ1-6 and V is TRBV9; 8 bases are shared with TRBD1. The ends lost 4 bases at V and 2 bases at J; junction bases unmatched: 5. The germline V gene encodes CDR1 SGDLS and CDR2 YYNGEE. The CDR3 extends over 16 amino acids. Here the CDR3 DNA reads TGTGCCAGCAGCCCGCGGACAGGGACCTATAATTCACCCCTCCACTTT. Residues: CASSPRTGTYNSPLHF.

V usage is TRBV28 and J usage is TRBJ2-7, with TRBD1 identical over 9 bases. The J segment lost 9 bases and the V segment lost 10 bases, leaving 4 bases of the junction unmatched. CDR3 size: 10 residues. Germline CDR1 MDHEN, CDR2 SYDVKM. The CDR3 protein is CATGQGGQYF. The CDR3, as DNA: TGTGCCACGGGACAGGGTGGGCAGTACTTC.